This record covers a single TCR beta chain. The data were taken from a study of blood T cell repertoires in COVID-19. Study context: Samples representing acute and convalescent COVID-19 were sourced from the United States, Italy and Spain. The cDNA or gDNA used as material had been derived from T cells, B-cell-depleted T cells, or PBMCs.

Germline V gene data show CDR1 as MDHEN and CDR2 as SYDVKM. The CDR3 runs to 15 residues. V dropped 4 bases and J dropped 3 bases, with 13 bases sitting between them. In the original processing: Reference gene primer amplification gave estimated nucleated cell counts. TCRdb's table, derived via immunoSEQ multiplex PCR, lists solely in-frame clones and lacks some. That table supplies the V and J calls and clone size; D and trimming were determined from the DNA. This table holds approximately 100,000 clones, approximately 81% found once. The sequenced material came from peripheral blood. This TCR derives from an older woman with active or convalescent COVID-19. The rearrangement joins TRBV28 to TRBJ1-5; D is possibly TRBD1 (6 bases). CDR3 DNA: TGTGCCAGCAGTTCTCTACAGGGTTACAATCAGCCCCAGCATTTT. It is translated as CASSSLQGYNQPQHF.